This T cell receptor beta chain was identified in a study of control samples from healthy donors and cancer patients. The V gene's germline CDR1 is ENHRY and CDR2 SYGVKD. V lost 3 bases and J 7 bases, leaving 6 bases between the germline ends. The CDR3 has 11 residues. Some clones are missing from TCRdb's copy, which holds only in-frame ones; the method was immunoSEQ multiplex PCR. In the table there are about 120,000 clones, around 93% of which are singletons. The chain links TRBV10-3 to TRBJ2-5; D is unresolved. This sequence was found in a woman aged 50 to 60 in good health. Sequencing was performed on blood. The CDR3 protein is CAISDEVTQYF. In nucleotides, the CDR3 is TGTGCCATCAGTGATGAGGTGACCCAGTACTTC.